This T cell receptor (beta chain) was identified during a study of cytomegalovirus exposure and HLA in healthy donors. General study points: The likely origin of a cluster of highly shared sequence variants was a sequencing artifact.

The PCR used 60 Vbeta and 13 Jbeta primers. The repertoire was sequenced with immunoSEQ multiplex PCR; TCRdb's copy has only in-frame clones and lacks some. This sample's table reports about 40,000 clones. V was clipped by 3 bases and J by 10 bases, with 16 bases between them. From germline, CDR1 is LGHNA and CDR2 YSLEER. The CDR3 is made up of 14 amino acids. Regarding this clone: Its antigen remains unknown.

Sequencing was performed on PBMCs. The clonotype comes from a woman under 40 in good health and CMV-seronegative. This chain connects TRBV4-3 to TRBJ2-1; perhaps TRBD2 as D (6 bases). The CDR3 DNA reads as TGCGCCAGCAGCCAGAGCTCTAGTAGCGGAGAGCAGTTCTTC. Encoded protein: CASSQSSSSGEQFF.